This T cell receptor (beta chain) stems from a study of cytomegalovirus exposure and HLA in healthy donors. The PCR employed 60 Vbeta primers together with 13 Jbeta primers. Produced via immunoSEQ multiplex PCR; TCRdb's table is partial and in-frame only. The data show 90,000 to 100,000 clones, more than 70% seen once. Germline values: CDR1 SQVTM, CDR2 ANQGSEA. The V and J ends lost 7 bases and 2 bases, in that order; junction bases with no gene match: 6. This CDR3 contains 13 residues. Turning to this clone: This sample includes further DNA sequences coding for the same CDR3.

This chain uses TRBV29-1 with TRBJ2-7; 9 bases map to TRBD2. Sequencing input: PBMCs. This sequence originates from a woman aged 55-70 years in good health and CMV-seropositive. CDR3 DNA sequence: TGCAGCGCAAAGACTAGCGGTACCTACGAGCAGTACTTC. Translation: CSAKTSGTYEQYF.